This is a list of T cell receptor beta chains from one sample in a study of CD8 T cells in Susac syndrome. Each CDR3 protein gets one entry after TCRdb re-called the immunoSEQ multiplex PCR reads with MiXCR. The sample has approximately 120,000 distinct CDR3 sequences, around 90% seen once. The sequencing sample was made of CD8+ T cells from PBMCs. The receptor set was obtained from a human donor with multiple sclerosis. Each CDR3 is given without its conserved first and last residue. Fields, in order: D gene, clone size, V gene, CDR3 protein. The D gene is left open where the match is weak. Part of the rows lack a size; the others show once, few, many or a class for expanded clones.

>TRBD2|-|TRBV6-5
ASSYSLGLASGTQY
>-|once|TRBV7-6
ASSYGGTFNEQF
>TRBD1|-|TRBV20-1
SARDTQGVPAYEQY
>-|-|TRBV7-8
ASSPGVERTREAQY
>TRBD1|-|TRBV14
ASSHHIGTGLNEQF
>TRBD2|-|TRBV2
ASSTTSGTQETQY
>-|-|TRBV7-6
ASSLGTDTGELF
>-|-|TRBV27
ASSSIQGWQPQH
>-|-|TRBV30
AWSIKDSTNGYT
>-|-|TRBV29-1
SAQMQGGEQF
>-|-|TRBV2
ASSPRGEWTEAF
>-|-|TRBV29-1
SVVSLADEQY
>-|-|TRBV4-2
ASSQEWQEISYGYT
>TRBD1|-|TRBV13
ASSFTGGYEQY
>-|-|TRBV27
ASSPRRGRRDARETQY
>-|-|TRBV5-1
ASSPSASYEQY
>-|once|TRBV4-1
ASSQRPSLSYEQY
>-|once|TRBV6-2/TRBV6-3
ASIRSLWGNQPQH
>TRBD1|-|TRBV19
ASSPGTGVNTGELF
>-|-|TRBV2
ASSEGSEYNEQF
>TRBD2|-|TRBV20-1
SAHRLAGTDTQY
>-|once|TRBV7-9
ASSFNFPSPEAF
>TRBD1|-|TRBV12-3/TRBV12-4
ASSWDRAGYGYT
>TRBD1|-|TRBV27
ASSFTGDTEAF
>-|-|TRBV6-5
ASSLTGSSYNEQF
>-|-|TRBV4-1
ASSLSRHGNQPQH
>TRBD1|-|TRBV27
ASSLSTGGYTEAF
>-|-|TRBV25-1
ASAGATTQY